The T cell receptor (beta chain) described here comes from a study of T cell changes during pregnancy in multiple sclerosis. This clone was counted between two and nine times. Germline V gene lookup returns CDR1 SGHTA and CDR2 FQGTGA. The trim removed 3 bases at V and 8 bases at J, leaving 1 base unmatched. This CDR3 is built from 12 residues. Produced via immunoSEQ multiplex PCR; TCRdb's table is partial and in-frame only. The data hold roughly 79,000 clones, with about 90% observed a single time. Sequencing was performed on CD4+ T cells from peripheral blood mononuclear cells, taken before pregnancy. V gene TRBV7-3 combines with J gene TRBJ1-1; 9 nucleotides line up with TRBD1. The sequence was obtained from a female donor with multiple sclerosis, enrolled in a pregnancy study. CDR3 amino acids: CASSFGQGEAFF. DNA of the CDR3: TGTGCCAGCAGCTTTGGACAGGGGGAAGCTTTCTTT.